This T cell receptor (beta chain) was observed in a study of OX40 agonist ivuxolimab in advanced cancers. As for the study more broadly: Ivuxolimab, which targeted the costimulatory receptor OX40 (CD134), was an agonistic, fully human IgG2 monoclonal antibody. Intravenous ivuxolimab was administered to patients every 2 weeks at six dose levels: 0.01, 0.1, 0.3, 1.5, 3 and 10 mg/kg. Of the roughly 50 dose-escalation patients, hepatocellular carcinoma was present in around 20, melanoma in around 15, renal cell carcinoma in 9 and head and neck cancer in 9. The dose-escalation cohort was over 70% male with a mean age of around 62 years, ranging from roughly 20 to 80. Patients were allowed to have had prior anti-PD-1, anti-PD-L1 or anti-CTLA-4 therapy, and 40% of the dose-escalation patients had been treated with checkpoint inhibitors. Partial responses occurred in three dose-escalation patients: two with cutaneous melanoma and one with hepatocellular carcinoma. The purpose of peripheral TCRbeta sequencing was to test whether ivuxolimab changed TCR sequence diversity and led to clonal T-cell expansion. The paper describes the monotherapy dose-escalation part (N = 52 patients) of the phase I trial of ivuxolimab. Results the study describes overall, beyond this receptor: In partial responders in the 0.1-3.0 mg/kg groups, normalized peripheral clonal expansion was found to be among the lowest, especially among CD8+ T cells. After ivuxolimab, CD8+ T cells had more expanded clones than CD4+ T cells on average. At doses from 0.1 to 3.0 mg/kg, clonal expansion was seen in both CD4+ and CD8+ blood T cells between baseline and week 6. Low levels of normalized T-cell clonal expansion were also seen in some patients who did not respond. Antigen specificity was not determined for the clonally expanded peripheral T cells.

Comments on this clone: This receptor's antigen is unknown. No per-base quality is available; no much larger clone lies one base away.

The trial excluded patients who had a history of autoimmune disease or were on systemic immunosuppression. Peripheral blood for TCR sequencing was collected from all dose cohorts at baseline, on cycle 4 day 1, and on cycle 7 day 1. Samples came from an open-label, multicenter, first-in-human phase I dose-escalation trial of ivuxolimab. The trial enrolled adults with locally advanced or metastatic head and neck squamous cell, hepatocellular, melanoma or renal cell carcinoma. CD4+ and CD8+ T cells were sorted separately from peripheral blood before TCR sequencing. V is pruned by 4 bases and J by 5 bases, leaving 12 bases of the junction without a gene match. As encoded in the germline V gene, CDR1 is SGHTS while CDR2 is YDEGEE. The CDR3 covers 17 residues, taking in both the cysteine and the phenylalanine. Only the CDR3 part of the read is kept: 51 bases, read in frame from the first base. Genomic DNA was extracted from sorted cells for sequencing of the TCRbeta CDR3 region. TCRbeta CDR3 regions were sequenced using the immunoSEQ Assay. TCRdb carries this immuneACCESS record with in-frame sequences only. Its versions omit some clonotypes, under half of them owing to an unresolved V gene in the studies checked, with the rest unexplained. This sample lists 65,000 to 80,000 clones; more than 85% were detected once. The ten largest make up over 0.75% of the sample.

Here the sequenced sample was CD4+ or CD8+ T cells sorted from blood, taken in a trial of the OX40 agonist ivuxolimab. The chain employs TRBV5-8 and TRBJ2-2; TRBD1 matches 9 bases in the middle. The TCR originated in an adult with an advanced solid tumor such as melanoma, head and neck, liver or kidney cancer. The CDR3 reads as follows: CASSPNRGTGPTGELFF. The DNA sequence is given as TGTGCCAGCAGCCCCAACCGCGGGACAGGGCCGACCGGGGAGCTGTTTTTT.